This T cell receptor (beta chain) was captured by sequencing in a study of T cell responses to AZD1222 COVID-19 vaccine. CDR3 size: 14 residues. The V gene end was trimmed by 5 bases and the J gene end by 5 bases; junction bases not matched to a gene: 4. Germline loops: CDR1 MDHEN, CDR2 SYDVKM. On this clone: Its antigen is currently unknown.

Points from the study as a whole: A rise in Spike-specific TCR breadth and depth followed two AZD1222 doses.

Generated by immunoSEQ multiplex PCR, the TCRdb table keeps only in-frame clones and is missing some. The table has about 120,000 clones, 75% to 90% seen once; the top ten hold roughly 2.4%. The specimen comprised peripheral blood, sampled on day 0 of AZD1222 vaccination. The TCR comes from an adult in good health. This chain connects TRBV28 to TRBJ1-1, with 11 bases matching TRBD1. The CDR3 region has the DNA TGTGCCAGCAGTGGACAGGGGGCGAGGACTGAAGCTTTCTTT. Amino acids: CASSGQGARTEAFF.